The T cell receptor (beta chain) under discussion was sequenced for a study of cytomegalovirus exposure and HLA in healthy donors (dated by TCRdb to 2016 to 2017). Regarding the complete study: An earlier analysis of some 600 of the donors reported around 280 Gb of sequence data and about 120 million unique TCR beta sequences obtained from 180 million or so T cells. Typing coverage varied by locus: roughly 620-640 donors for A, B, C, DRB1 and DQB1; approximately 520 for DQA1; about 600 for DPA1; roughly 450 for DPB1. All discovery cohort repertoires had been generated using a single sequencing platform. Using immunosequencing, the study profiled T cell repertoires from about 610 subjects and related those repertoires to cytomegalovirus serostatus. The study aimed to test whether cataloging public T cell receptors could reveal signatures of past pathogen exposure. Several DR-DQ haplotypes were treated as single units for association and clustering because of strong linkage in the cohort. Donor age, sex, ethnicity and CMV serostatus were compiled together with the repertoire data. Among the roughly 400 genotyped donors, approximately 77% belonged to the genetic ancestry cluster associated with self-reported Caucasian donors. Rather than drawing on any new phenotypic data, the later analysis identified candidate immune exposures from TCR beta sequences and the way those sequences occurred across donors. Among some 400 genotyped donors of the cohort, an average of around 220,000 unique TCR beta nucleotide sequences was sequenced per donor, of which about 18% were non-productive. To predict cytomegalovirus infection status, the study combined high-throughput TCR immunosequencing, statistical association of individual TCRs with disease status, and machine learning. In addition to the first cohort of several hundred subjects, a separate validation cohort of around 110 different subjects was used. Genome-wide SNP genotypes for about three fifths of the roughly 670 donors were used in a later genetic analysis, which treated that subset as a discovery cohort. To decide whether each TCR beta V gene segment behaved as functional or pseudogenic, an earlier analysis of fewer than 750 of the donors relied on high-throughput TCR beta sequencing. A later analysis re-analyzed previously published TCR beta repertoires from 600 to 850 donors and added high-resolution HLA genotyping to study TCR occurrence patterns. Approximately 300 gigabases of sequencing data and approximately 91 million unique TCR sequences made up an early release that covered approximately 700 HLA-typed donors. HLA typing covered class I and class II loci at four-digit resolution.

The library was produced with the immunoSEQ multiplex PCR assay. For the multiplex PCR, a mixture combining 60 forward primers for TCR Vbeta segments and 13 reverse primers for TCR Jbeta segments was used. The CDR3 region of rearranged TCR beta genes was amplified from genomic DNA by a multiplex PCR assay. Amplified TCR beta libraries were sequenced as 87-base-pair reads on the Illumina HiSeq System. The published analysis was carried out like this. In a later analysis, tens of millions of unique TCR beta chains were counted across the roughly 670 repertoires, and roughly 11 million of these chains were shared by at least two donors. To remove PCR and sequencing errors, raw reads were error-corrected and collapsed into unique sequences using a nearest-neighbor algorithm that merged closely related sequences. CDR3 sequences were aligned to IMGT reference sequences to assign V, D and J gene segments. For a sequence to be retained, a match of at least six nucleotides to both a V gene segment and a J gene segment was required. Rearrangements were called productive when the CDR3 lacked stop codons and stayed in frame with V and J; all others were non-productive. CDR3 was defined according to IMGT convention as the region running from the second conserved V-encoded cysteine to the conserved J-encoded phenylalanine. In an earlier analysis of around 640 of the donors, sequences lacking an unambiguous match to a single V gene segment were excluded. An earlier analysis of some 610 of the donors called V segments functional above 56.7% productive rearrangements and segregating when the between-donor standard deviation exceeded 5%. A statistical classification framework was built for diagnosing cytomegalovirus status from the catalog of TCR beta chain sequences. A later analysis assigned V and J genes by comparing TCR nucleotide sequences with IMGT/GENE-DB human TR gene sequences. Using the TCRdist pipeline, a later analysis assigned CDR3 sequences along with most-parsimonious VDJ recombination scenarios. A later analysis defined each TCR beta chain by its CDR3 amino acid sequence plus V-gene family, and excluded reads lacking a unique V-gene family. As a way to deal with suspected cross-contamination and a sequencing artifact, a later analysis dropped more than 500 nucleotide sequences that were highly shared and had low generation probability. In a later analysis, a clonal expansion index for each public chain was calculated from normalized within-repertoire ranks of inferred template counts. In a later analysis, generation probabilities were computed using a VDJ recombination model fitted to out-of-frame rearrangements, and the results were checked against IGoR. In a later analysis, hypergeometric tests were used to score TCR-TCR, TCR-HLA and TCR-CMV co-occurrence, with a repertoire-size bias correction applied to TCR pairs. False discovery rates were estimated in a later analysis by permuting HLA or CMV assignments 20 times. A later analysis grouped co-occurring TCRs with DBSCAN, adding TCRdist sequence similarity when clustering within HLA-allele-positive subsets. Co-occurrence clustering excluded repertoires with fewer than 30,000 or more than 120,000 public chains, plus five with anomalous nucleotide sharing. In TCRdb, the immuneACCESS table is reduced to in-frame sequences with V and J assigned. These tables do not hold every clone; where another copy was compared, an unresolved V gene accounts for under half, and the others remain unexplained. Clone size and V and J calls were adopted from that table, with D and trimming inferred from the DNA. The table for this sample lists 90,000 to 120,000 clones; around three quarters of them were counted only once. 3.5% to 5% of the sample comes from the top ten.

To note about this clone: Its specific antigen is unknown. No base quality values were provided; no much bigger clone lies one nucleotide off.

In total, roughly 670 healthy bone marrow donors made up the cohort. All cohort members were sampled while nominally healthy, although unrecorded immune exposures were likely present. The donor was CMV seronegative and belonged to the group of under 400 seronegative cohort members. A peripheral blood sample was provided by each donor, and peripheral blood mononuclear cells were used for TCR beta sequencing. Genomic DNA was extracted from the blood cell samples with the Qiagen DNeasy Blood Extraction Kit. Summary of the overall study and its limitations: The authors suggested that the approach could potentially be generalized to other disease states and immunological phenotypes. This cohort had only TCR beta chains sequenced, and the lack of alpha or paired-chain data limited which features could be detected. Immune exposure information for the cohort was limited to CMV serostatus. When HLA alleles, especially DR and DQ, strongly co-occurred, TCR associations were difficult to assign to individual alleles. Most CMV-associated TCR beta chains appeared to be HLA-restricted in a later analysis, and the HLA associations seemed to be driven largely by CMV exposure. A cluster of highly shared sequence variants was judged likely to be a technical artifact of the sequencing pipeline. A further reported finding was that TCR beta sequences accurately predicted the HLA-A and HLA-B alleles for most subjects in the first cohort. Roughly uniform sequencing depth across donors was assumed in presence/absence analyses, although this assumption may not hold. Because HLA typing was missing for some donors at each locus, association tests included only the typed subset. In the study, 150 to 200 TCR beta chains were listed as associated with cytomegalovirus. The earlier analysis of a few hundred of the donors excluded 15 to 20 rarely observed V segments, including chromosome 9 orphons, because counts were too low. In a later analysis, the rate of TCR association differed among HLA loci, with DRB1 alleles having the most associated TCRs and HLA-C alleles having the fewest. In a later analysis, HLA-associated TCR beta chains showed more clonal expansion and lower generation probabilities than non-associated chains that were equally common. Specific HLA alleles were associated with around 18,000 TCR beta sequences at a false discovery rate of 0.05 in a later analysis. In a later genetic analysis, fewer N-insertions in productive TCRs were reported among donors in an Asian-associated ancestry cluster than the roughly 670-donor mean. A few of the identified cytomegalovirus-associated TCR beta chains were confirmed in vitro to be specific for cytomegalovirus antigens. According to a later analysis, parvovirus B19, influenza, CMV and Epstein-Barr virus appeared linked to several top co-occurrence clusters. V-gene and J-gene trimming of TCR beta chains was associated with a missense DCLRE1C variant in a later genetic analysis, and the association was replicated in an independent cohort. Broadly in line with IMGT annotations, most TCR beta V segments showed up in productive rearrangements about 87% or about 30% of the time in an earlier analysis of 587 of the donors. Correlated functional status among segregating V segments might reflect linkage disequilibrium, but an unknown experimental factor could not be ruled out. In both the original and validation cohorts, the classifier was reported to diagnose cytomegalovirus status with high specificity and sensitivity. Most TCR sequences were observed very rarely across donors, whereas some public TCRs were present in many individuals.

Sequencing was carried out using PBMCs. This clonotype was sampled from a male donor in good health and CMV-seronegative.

The bases are TGTGCCAGCAGCAAAGCGCTTTTGCGGGGGGGAGGCTACGAGCAGTACTTC. Its protein is CASSKALLRGGGYEQYF. Recombination connected TRBV21-1 to TRBJ2-7; TRBD2 was called by the table and not checked on the DNA. TRBV21-1 constitutes a pseudogene. The CDR3 contains 17 residues, cysteine and phenylalanine counted. The entry retains the CDR3 DNA only, 51 bases that are in frame from base 1.